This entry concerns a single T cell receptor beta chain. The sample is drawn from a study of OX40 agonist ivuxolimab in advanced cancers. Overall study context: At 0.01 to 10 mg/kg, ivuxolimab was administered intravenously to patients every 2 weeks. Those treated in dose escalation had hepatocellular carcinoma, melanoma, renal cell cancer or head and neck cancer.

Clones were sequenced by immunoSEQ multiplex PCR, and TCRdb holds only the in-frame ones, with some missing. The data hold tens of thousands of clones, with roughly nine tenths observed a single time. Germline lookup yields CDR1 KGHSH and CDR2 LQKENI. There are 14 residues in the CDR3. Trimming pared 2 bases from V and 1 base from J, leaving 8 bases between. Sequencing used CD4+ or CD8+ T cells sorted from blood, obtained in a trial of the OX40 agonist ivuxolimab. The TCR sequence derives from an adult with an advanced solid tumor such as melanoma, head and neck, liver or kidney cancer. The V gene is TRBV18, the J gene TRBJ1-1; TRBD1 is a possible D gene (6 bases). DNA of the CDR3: TGTGCCAGCTCACCAGGACAGCAGAACACTGAAGCTTTCTTT. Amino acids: CASSPGQQNTEAFF.